A selection of T cell receptor beta chains follows, all from one sample in a study of shared clonotypes between healthy human individuals. Method: immunoSEQ multiplex PCR; TCRdb's copy keeps in-frame clones and lacks some. This table has hundreds of thousands of clones, around 72% appearing once. The sequenced sample consisted of memory CD4+ T cells sorted from blood. The receptors here all came from a woman under 40 in good health. CDR3s include the opening cysteine and the closing phenylalanine or tryptophan. Each record gives: clone size, D gene, V gene, J gene, CDR3 DNA, CDR3 protein. A D gene is named only where the DNA matches it firmly. For some rows the clone size is stated as once, few or many, or as a class when expanded; others skip it.

clone size: .
D gene: .
V gene: TRBV30
J gene: TRBJ2-5
CDR3 DNA: TGTGCCTGGGCGCAGGAAGAGACCCAGTACTTC
CDR3 protein: CAWAQEETQYF

clone size: .
D gene: TRBD1
V gene: TRBV5-1
J gene: TRBJ1-4
CDR3 DNA: TGCGCCAGCGGACGACAGGGGGACACTAATGAAAAACTGTTTTTT
CDR3 protein: CASGRQGDTNEKLFF

clone size: many
D gene: .
V gene: TRBV6-5
J gene: TRBJ2-7
CDR3 DNA: TGTGCCAGCAGTTCCAGCTCCTACGAGCAGTACTTC
CDR3 protein: CASSSSSYEQYF

clone size: once
D gene: TRBD1
V gene: TRBV5-1
J gene: TRBJ1-2
CDR3 DNA: TGCGCCAGCAGTTGGACAGGGGCCGACTATGGCTACACCTTC
CDR3 protein: CASSWTGADYGYTF

clone size: .
D gene: .
V gene: TRBV11-2
J gene: TRBJ2-1
CDR3 DNA: TGTGCCAGCAGCTTAATGCAGGGCCGATACAATGAGCAGTTCTTC
CDR3 protein: CASSLMQGRYNEQFF

clone size: .
D gene: TRBD1
V gene: TRBV10-3
J gene: TRBJ1-1
CDR3 DNA: TGTGCCATCAGTGGTAGACAGGGGGTGAACACTGAAGCTTTCTTT
CDR3 protein: CAISGRQGVNTEAFF

clone size: once
D gene: TRBD2
V gene: TRBV5-1
J gene: TRBJ2-7
CDR3 DNA: TGCGCCAGCAGCACCGGAGGTTCTAGCGGGGCCTACGAGCAGTACTTC
CDR3 protein: CASSTGGSSGAYEQYF

clone size: .
D gene: .
V gene: TRBV7-2
J gene: TRBJ2-3
CDR3 DNA: TGTGCCAGCAGCCCCGGGTGGGTAGCGGTCACAGATACGCAGTATTTT
CDR3 protein: CASSPGWVAVTDTQYF

clone size: once
D gene: .
V gene: TRBV6-1
J gene: TRBJ2-3
CDR3 DNA: TGTGCCAGCAGTGAAGTTGGACAGACAACAGATACGCAGTATTTT
CDR3 protein: CASSEVGQTTDTQYF

clone size: .
D gene: .
V gene: TRBV6-4
J gene: TRBJ2-1
CDR3 DNA: TGTGCCAGCAGTGAAGGGTCGAACAATGAGCAGTTCTTC
CDR3 protein: CASSEGSNNEQFF

clone size: .
D gene: .
V gene: TRBV4-1
J gene: TRBJ2-2
CDR3 DNA: TGCGCCAGCAGCCAAGTAAGAGGGGGTGCTAAATCCGGGGAGCTGTTTTTT
CDR3 protein: CASSQVRGGAKSGELFF

clone size: .
D gene: .
V gene: TRBV27
J gene: TRBJ2-5
CDR3 DNA: TGTGCCAGCAGTTCCCCGACTTCCCAAGAGACCCAGTACTTC
CDR3 protein: CASSSPTSQETQYF

clone size: once
D gene: TRBD1
V gene: TRBV7-2
J gene: TRBJ1-5
CDR3 DNA: TGTGCCAGCAGCGGACGACAGGGCCTCAATCAGCCCCAGCATTTT
CDR3 protein: CASSGRQGLNQPQHF

clone size: .
D gene: .
V gene: TRBV19
J gene: TRBJ2-1
CDR3 DNA: TGTGCCAGTAGTAGAGGACAGACACCCGGGAATGAGCAGTTCTTC
CDR3 protein: CASSRGQTPGNEQFF

clone size: once
D gene: .
V gene: TRBV11-1
J gene: TRBJ1-1
CDR3 DNA: TGTGCCAGCAGCGAAAACACTGAAGCTTTCTTT
CDR3 protein: CASSENTEAFF

clone size: .
D gene: .
V gene: TRBV28
J gene: TRBJ2-2
CDR3 DNA: TGTGCCAGCAGGTTCGTTGGCGCCGGGGAGCTGTTTTTT
CDR3 protein: CASRFVGAGELFF

clone size: once
D gene: .
V gene: TRBV5-1
J gene: TRBJ1-2
CDR3 DNA: TGCGCCAGCAGCTTGAGTTATGGCGACCCTCGCTATGGCTACACCTTC
CDR3 protein: CASSLSYGDPRYGYTF

clone size: .
D gene: TRBD1
V gene: TRBV20-1
J gene: TRBJ2-3
CDR3 DNA: TGCAGTGCCGTCCCGGGACAGGTGCAGTATTTT
CDR3 protein: CSAVPGQVQYF

clone size: .
D gene: .
V gene: TRBV11-3
J gene: TRBJ2-5
CDR3 DNA: TGTGCCAGCAGCCCTACAGGGTGGGAGACCCAGTACTTC
CDR3 protein: CASSPTGWETQYF

clone size: once
D gene: .
V gene: TRBV7-2
J gene: TRBJ2-7
CDR3 DNA: TGTGCCAGCAGCTTAGATCCGGGGTCCTACGAGCAGTACTTC
CDR3 protein: CASSLDPGSYEQYF

clone size: .
D gene: .
V gene: TRBV5-1
J gene: TRBJ2-2
CDR3 DNA: TGCGCCAGCAGCGGCGGACGAAACACCGGGGAGCTGTTTTTT
CDR3 protein: CASSGGRNTGELFF

clone size: once
D gene: .
V gene: TRBV28
J gene: TRBJ1-4
CDR3 DNA: TGTGCCAGCAGTTTAGGTCAGTCGGAAATTGAAAAACTGTTTTTT
CDR3 protein: CASSLGQSEIEKLFF

clone size: .
D gene: .
V gene: TRBV10-3
J gene: TRBJ2-7
CDR3 DNA: TGTGCCCTTGGCCCCCCGGACCCACCCTACGAGCAGTACTTC
CDR3 protein: CALGPPDPPYEQYF

clone size: .
D gene: .
V gene: TRBV18
J gene: TRBJ2-1
CDR3 DNA: TGTGCCAGCTCACCACGGTCCGACTCCTACAATGAGCAGTTCTTC
CDR3 protein: CASSPRSDSYNEQFF

clone size: .
D gene: .
V gene: TRBV2
J gene: TRBJ1-3
CDR3 DNA: TGTGCCAGCAGTGCTCGAAACGGACGGCGAAACACCATATATTTT
CDR3 protein: CASSARNGRRNTIYF